This T cell receptor (beta chain) was captured in a study of blood T cell repertoires in COVID-19. Whole-study context: The United States, Italy and Spain supplied acute and convalescent COVID-19 samples. PBMCs, B-cell-depleted T cells, or T cells provided the cDNA or gDNA that made up the material.

Trimming cost V 4 bases and J 1 base, with 8 bases left between them. Germline loops: CDR1 LNHDA, CDR2 SQIVND (reference sequence). The CDR3 is made up of 13 amino acids. As handled by the study authors: The assay estimated nucleated cells by amplifying reference gene primers. The data were produced by immunoSEQ multiplex PCR, yet TCRdb's version contains in-frame clones alone and is incomplete. That table gives V, J and clone size, and the DNA gave D and trimming. Of roughly 80,000 clones detected, about four fifths appear once; the ten largest clones hold 17%. Sequences were obtained from peripheral blood. The chain employs TRBV19 and TRBJ2-7, with D possibly matching TRBD1 (5 bases). This receptor was taken from a woman aged 55-69 years with acute or convalescent COVID-19. CDR3 region: CASSKGVSYEQYF. CDR3 sequence (DNA): TGTGCCAGTAGTAAAGGGGTGTCCTACGAGCAGTACTTC.